Shown below are 14 T cell receptor beta chains from a single sample sequenced in a study of blood T cell repertoires in COVID-19. This table comes from immunoSEQ multiplex PCR, and its TCRdb copy is limited to in-frame clones, with some not included. Of about 170,000 clones in the sample, over 70% are singletons; the top ten hold less than 20%. What was sequenced was peripheral blood. Receptors were obtained from a woman between 65 and 79 years old who had recovered from COVID-19.

This rearrangement joins TRBV7-2 to TRBJ2-5, with 10 bases aligning to TRBD1. From germline, CDR1 is SGHTA and CDR2 FQGNSA. V lost 5 bases, J lost 5 bases, and 8 bases stayed unmatched. The length of the CDR3 is 15 residues. The CDR3 region is CASSPRTGGWETQYF. The CDR3 DNA reads as TGTGCCAGCAGCCCACGGACAGGGGGTTGGGAGACCCAGTACTTC.

The CDR3 reads CASSTQGSGYTF. As DNA, the CDR3 is TGTGCCAGCAGCACCCAAGGGAGTGGCTACACCTTC. V usage is TRBV7-2 and J usage is TRBJ1-2; D call uncertain. With 5 bases removed from V and 7 bases from J, the gap between germline ends came to 11 bases. Germline assignment: CDR1 SGHTA and CDR2 FQGNSA. This CDR3 has 12 residues. Based on the CDR3 plus reference TRBV7-2 and TRBJ1-2, the full variable domain is GAGVSQSPSNKVTEKGKDVELRCDPISGHTALYWYRQSLGQGLEFLIYFQGNSAPDKSGLPSDRFSAERTGGSVSTLTIQRTQQEDSAVYLCASSTQGSGYTFGSGTRLTVV.

The chain carries TRBV13 and TRBJ2-7; D uncertain. The V gene's germline CDR1 is PRHDT and CDR2 FYEKMQ (reference sequence). V shed 2 bases and J shed 1 base, with 18 bases lying between them. The CDR3 runs 17 residues. The CDR3 reads CASSLLAWAADSYEQYF. CDR3 bases: TGTGCCAGCAGCTTATTGGCTTGGGCAGCAGATTCCTACGAGCAGTACTTC. Drawing the rest from reference TRBV13 and TRBJ2-7, the complete variable domain is AAGVIQSPRHLIKEKRETATLKCYPIPRHDTVYWYQQGPGQDPQFLISFYEKMQSDKGSIPDRFSAQQFSDYHSELNMSSLELGDSALYFCASSLLAWAADSYEQYFGPGTRLTVT.

The J gene is TRBJ2-3, the V gene TRBV4-1, with D possibly matching TRBD1 (5 bases). This CDR3 is built from 14 residues. CDR1 is MGHRA and CDR2 is YSYEKL in the germline V gene. V lost 3 bases and J 0 bases, leaving 7 bases between the germline ends. CDR3: CASSQGQSTDTQYF. The CDR3 DNA follows: TGCGCCAGCAGCCAGGGGCAGAGCACAGATACGCAGTATTTT.

This chain links TRBV13 with TRBJ2-5; tentatively, D is TRBD2 (6 bases). The CDR3 has 14 residues. V dropped 4 bases and J dropped 5 bases, with 14 bases sitting between them. Germline CDR1 reads PRHDT; CDR2 reads FYEKMQ (reference sequence). The CDR3 nucleotides are TGTGCCAGCAGCTGGGAGGTGGGTGGGGAGACCCAGTACTTC. It yields the protein CASSWEVGGETQYF.

CDR3 in DNA: TGTGCCAGCAGCTTGGTGGGCGGGGACTATGGCTACACCTTC. As protein: CASSLVGGDYGYTF. The V call is TRBV5-6, the J call TRBJ1-2, with D unclear. The V gene lost 0 bases and the J gene lost 3 bases, with 9 bases spanning the gap. There are 14 residues in the CDR3. The germline CDR1 and CDR2 sequences are SGHDT and YYEEEE.

The chain joins TRBV11-2 to TRBJ1-6, with D unresolved. Germline V gene data show CDR1 as SGHAT and CDR2 as FQNNGV. Trimming removed 5 bases from V and 14 bases from J, with 19 bases in between. CDR3 length: 14 residues. CDR3: CASSRFRGGGSLHF. The CDR3 bases are TGTGCCAGCAGCCGTTTCCGAGGTGGCGGATCCCTCCACTTT.

The CDR3 DNA sequence: TGTGCCAGCAGCTTGTACAGGGTGGGGAGTGACTATGGCTACACCTTC. It translates to CASSLYRVGSDYGYTF. The chain joins TRBV5-6 to TRBJ1-2, with D tentatively TRBD1 (6 bases). The CDR3 is made up of 16 amino acids. The V end lost 1 base, the J end lost 3 bases, and 16 bases lay between the germline ends. CDR1 is SGHDT, CDR2 YYEEEE, per germline.

This clone was picked up one time. The chain carries TRBV5-4 and TRBJ1-2, with TRBD1 matching 7 bases. The germline CDR1 and CDR2 sequences are SGHNT and YYREEE (reference sequence). V shed 4 bases, J shed 5 bases, and the junction held 11 bases outside the gene matches. The CDR3 totals 15 residues. The CDR3 loop is CASSRKDRNKYGYTF. For the CDR3, the DNA is TGTGCCAGCAGCAGGAAGGACAGGAACAAATATGGCTACACCTTC. Combining the CDR3 with reference TRBV5-4 and TRBJ1-2 gives the whole variable domain ETGVTQSPTHLIKTRGQQVTLRCSSQSGHNTVSWYQQALGQGPQFIFQYYREEENGRGNFPPRFSGLQFPNYSSELNVNALELDDSALYLCASSRKDRNKYGYTFGSGTRLTVV.

This clone was recorded once. The rearrangement uses TRBV5-1 and TRBJ2-2; 8 positions agree with TRBD1. V was pared by 4 bases and J by 6 bases, with 8 bases of the junction left unmatched. The CDR3 totals 15 residues. Germline assignment: CDR1 SGHRS and CDR2 YFSETQ. The CDR3 is CASSVGQGEAGELFF. The DNA for the CDR3 is TGCGCCAGCAGCGTCGGACAGGGAGAAGCCGGGGAGCTGTTTTTT.

This chain joins TRBV4-2 and TRBJ2-5; 16 bases align to TRBD2. The CDR3 consists of 19 residues. V trimming: 2 bases; J trimming: 5 bases; junction bases outside the gene matches: 11. The germline V gene has CDR1 LGHNA and CDR2 YNFKEQ. CDR3 nucleotide sequence: TGTGCCAGCAGCCAACCAGGGACTAGCGGGAGGGGGTCGGTGGAGACCCAGTACTTC. It codes for CASSQPGTSGRGSVETQYF.

This clone was counted many times. The V call is TRBV4-2, the J call TRBJ2-7, with 10 bases aligning to TRBD2. Germline V gene data show CDR1 as LGHNA and CDR2 as YNFKEQ. Trimming removed 0 bases from V and 3 bases from J; junction bases left unmatched: 5. The length of the CDR3 is 16 residues. In DNA, the CDR3 is TGTGCCAGCAGCCAAGATGAAGCTAGCGGGGGCTACGAGCAGTACTTC. Translating gives CASSQDEASGGYEQYF.

The CDR3 protein is CASSPTYRGNQPQHF. CDR3 nucleotide sequence: TGTGCCAGCAGCCCCACCTACAGGGGCAATCAGCCCCAGCATTTT. The gene calls are TRBV2 and TRBJ1-5; perhaps TRBD1 as D (6 bases). The CDR3 sequence is 15 residues long. Trimming left V 6 bases short and J 2 bases short, with 14 bases between. Germline-derived CDR1 and CDR2 are SNHLY and FYNNEI.

The chain combines TRBV7-2 with TRBJ1-4; maybe TRBD1 (6 bases). The germline V and J ends were trimmed by 0 bases and 11 bases, with 13 bases remaining between them. The length of the CDR3 is 14 residues. Germline V lookup: CDR1 SGHTA, CDR2 FQGNSA. Here the CDR3 DNA reads TGTGCCAGCAGCTTAGCCAAACAGGGAGGGAAACTGTTTTTT. It is translated as CASSLAKQGGKLFF.